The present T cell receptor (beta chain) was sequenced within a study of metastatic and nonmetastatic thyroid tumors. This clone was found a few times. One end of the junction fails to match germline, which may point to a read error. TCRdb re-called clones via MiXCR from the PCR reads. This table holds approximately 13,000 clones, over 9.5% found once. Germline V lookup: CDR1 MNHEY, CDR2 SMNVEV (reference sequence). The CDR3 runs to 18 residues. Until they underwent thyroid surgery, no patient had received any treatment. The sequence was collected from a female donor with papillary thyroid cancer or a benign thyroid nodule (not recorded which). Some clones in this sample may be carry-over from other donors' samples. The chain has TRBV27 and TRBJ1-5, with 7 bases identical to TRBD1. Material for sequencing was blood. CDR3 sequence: CASKINSGTVDSNKPQHF. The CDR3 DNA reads TGTGCCAGCAAGATTAATTCCGGGACAGTGGATAGCAATAAGCCCCAGCATTTT.